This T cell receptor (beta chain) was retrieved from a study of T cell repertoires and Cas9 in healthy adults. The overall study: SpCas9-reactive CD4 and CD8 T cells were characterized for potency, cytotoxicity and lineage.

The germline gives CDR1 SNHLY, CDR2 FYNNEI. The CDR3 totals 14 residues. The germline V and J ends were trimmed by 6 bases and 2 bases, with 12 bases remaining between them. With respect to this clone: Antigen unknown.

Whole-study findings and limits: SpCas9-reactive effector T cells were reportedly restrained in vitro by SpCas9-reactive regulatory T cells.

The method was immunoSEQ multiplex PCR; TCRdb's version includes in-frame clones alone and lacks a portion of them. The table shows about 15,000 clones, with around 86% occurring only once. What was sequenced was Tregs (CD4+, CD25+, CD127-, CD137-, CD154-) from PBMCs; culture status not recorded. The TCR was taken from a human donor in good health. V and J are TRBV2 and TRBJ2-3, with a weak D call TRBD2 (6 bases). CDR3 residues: CASSAGRLTDTQYF. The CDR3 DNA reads TGTGCCAGCAGCGCGGGACGCCTCACAGATACGCAGTATTTT.